These 18 T cell receptor beta chains share one sample of origin, sequenced in a study of early T cells in non-severe SARS-CoV-2 infection. Via MiXCR, TCRdb re-called the 5' RACE reads, giving one row per CDR3 protein. The sample records some 110,000 distinct CDR3 sequences, more than 13% being singletons. Sequencing was performed on whole blood. The receptors come from an adult who was a healthcare worker with PCR-confirmed SARS-CoV-2 infection or an uninfected control (not recorded which).

This clonotype was observed a few times. The chain uses TRBV10-2 and TRBJ2-2; D may be TRBD1 (6 bases). The CDR3 sequence is 13 residues long. Trimming removed 3 bases at V and 4 bases at J, with 6 bases between. CDR1 and CDR2 from the germline V gene are WSHSY and SAAADI. The chain's CDR3 is CASSEQGTGELFF. CDR3 bases: TGCGCCAGCAGTGAACAGGGCACCGGGGAGCTGTTTTTT.

This chain connects TRBV12-3 or TRBV12-4 to TRBJ1-6, with no clear D. Trimming stripped 6 bases from V and 5 bases from J, with 14 bases between. CDR3 length: 15 residues. The CDR3 protein is CASRPTAGDNSPLHF. The CDR3 DNA follows: TGTGCCAGCAGACCCACGGCCGGGGATAATTCACCCCTCCACTTT.

This clonotype was detected only once. The chain links TRBV12-3 or TRBV12-4 to TRBJ1-3; D is unclear. The CDR3 sequence is 14 residues long. The CDR3 nucleotides are TGTGTCAACTCTCTTAGGGCAACTGGAAACACCATATATTTT. It yields the protein CVNSLRATGNTIYF.

V usage is TRBV7-9 and J usage is TRBJ1-1; D gene ambiguous. The CDR3 spans 11 residues. V shed 8 bases and J shed 0 bases, with 4 bases lying between them. Germline CDR1 reads SEHNR; CDR2 reads FQNEAQ (reference sequence). In nucleotides, the CDR3 is TGTGCCAGCGGGGTGAACACTGAAGCTTTCTTT. This gives the protein CASGVNTEAFF.

As for this clonotype: One junction end does not reproduce the germline sequence, and a read error may be involved. The chain has TRBV3-1 and TRBJ1-1; D unresolved. The CDR3 spans 15 residues. The germline gives CDR1 LGHDT, CDR2 YNNKEL (reference sequence). DNA of the CDR3: TGTGCCAGCAGTCAAGATCATGCAAGGGAGACTGAAGCTTTCTTT. It specifies CASSQDHARETEAFF. Filled out from reference TRBV3-1 and TRBJ1-1, the complete variable domain reads DTAVSQTPKYLVTQMGNDKSIKCEQNLGHDTMYWYKQDSKKFLKIMFSYNNKELIINETVPNRFSPKSPDKAHLNLHINSLELGDSAVYFCASSQDHARETEAFFGQGTRLTVV.

This clonotype was observed a handful of times. The rearrangement joins TRBV7-9 to TRBJ1-5; no clear D gene. V was trimmed by 6 bases and J by 5 bases, leaving 11 bases between them. CDR1 is SEHNR, CDR2 FQNEAQ, per germline (reference sequence). The CDR3 spans 13 residues. CDR3 sequence: CASSLSQDQPQHF. In DNA, the CDR3 is TGTGCCAGCAGTCTCTCCCAAGATCAGCCCCAGCATTTT. Full variable domain (rest looked up from reference TRBV7-9 and TRBJ1-5): DTGVSQNPRHKITKRGQNVTFRCDPISEHNRLYWYRQTLGQGPEFLTYFQNEAQLEKSRLLSDRFSAERPKGSFSTLEIQRTEQGDSAMYLCASSLSQDQPQHFGDGTRLSIL.

A few counts support this clonotype. The chain uses TRBV25-1 and TRBJ1-2; 7 bases match TRBD1. This CDR3 contains 14 residues. Germline V gene data show CDR1 as MGHDK and CDR2 as SYGVNS. Trimming removed 5 bases from V and 5 bases from J; junction bases left unmatched: 8. In DNA, the CDR3 is TGTGCCAGCAGTCCGCGACAGGGACCTTATGGCTACACCTTC. This translates into CASSPRQGPYGYTF.

This chain uses TRBV10-3 with TRBJ2-1, with 8 bases lining up with TRBD2. The CDR3 is made up of 16 amino acids. V trimming: 4 bases; J trimming: 0 bases; junction bases outside the gene matches: 5. CDR1 and CDR2 (germline): ENHRY, SYGVKD. The CDR3 bases are TGTGCCATCAGTGCCGCCGCGGGGGGCTCCTACAATGAGCAGTTCTTC. Residues: CAISAAAGGSYNEQFF.

This clonotype turned up a few times. CDR3 sequence (DNA): TGTGCCAGCAGCTTAGCGCAGGGCAGGAGCTCTGGAAACACCATATATTTT. Its translation: CASSLAQGRSSGNTIYF. The chain uses TRBV7-9 and TRBJ1-3; possibly TRBD1 for D (5 bases). The CDR3 is 17 amino acids. V was pared by 0 bases and J by 0 bases, with 12 bases between. Per germline, CDR1 SEHNR and CDR2 FQNEAQ (reference sequence).

At least ten counts were recorded for this clonotype. This chain uses TRBV15 with TRBJ2-1, with 11 bases lining up with TRBD1. The V gene's germline CDR1 is LNHNV and CDR2 YYDKDF (reference sequence). V shed 5 bases and J 5 bases; nucleotides not matched to a gene: 2. The CDR3 extends over 14 amino acids. CDR3 amino acids: CATSWGQGDNEQFF. DNA for the CDR3: TGTGCCACCAGCTGGGGACAGGGGGACAATGAGCAGTTCTTC.

This clonotype was seen a handful of times. V and J are TRBV6-5 and TRBJ1-6, with 7 bases fitting TRBD1. Germline values: CDR1 MNHEY, CDR2 SVGAGI. Trimming removed 5 bases from V and 9 bases from J; junction bases left unmatched: 10. This CDR3 comprises 15 residues. In DNA form, the CDR3 reads TGTGCCAGCAGTCGAGGGGGCCGTTGGGGTTCACCCCTCCACTTT. Translating gives CASSRGGRWGSPLHF.

J is TRBJ1-5 and V is TRBV12-3 or TRBV12-4, with TRBD1 matching 9 bases. The length of the CDR3 is 15 residues. Unmatched junction bases numbered 8, after V lost 6 bases and J lost 5 bases. CDR3 sequence: CASSRRDRDDQPQHF. CDR3 DNA sequence: TGTGCCAGCAGCCGGCGGGACAGGGATGATCAGCCCCAGCATTTT.

The chain is built from TRBV20-1 and TRBJ2-3; D gene uncertain. Trimming pared 5 bases from V and 4 bases from J, leaving 16 bases between. CDR1 is DFQATT, CDR2 SNEGSKA, per germline (reference sequence). CDR3 length: 14 amino acids. CDR3 nucleotides: TGCAGTGCTTTTGGCCCGACCCGGGCAGATACGCAGTATTTT. It specifies CSAFGPTRADTQYF.

This clonotype was seen only a few times. CDR3 bases: TGCAGTGCTCAACTAGCGGGGAGCACAGATACGCAGTATTTT. The encoded protein is CSAQLAGSTDTQYF. The V gene is TRBV20-1, the J gene TRBJ2-3; 10 bases match TRBD2. Trimming at V came to 5 bases and at J to 0 bases, leaving 2 bases not matched to a gene. CDR1 and CDR2 from the germline V gene are DFQATT and SNEGSKA (reference sequence). CDR3 length: 14 residues.

The gene calls are TRBV29-1 and TRBJ2-3; 11 bases map to TRBD2. The CDR3 is 14 amino acids. V trimming: 7 bases; J trimming: 7 bases; junction bases outside the gene matches: 10. Per the germline V gene, CDR1 is SQVTM and CDR2 is ANQGSEA. CDR3 sequence: CSGTGTSGRHTQYF. The DNA for the CDR3 is TGCAGCGGGACCGGGACTAGCGGCCGACATACGCAGTATTTT.

The chain carries TRBV6-5 and TRBJ2-3, with 7 bases lining up with TRBD2. The J segment lost 3 bases and the V segment lost 5 bases, leaving 8 bases of the junction unmatched. Germline values: CDR1 MNHEY, CDR2 SVGAGI. The CDR3 has 15 amino acids. CDR3 protein: CASSPYGGYTDTQYF. The CDR3 bases are TGTGCCAGCAGTCCCTACGGGGGGTATACAGATACGCAGTATTTT.

This clonotype was counted a single time. A much larger clone is a single base away; this may be a read error. The rearrangement uses TRBV19 and TRBJ2-2, with 8 bases identical to TRBD1. This CDR3 is 14 amino acids long. Germline V CDR1 and CDR2: LNHDA, SQIVND (reference sequence). CDR3 amino acids: CASSQTGDTGEPFF. CDR3 DNA: TGTGCCAGTAGCCAGACAGGGGACACCGGGGAGCCGTTTTTT.

The rearrangement links TRBV7-2 to TRBJ1-2; D remains unclear. V was trimmed by 6 bases and J by 0 bases, leaving 11 bases between them. The germline V gene encodes CDR1 SGHTA and CDR2 FQGNSA. This CDR3 has 14 amino acids. The CDR3 protein is CASRPTVANYGYTF. In DNA form, the CDR3 reads TGTGCCAGCAGACCGACTGTAGCTAACTATGGCTACACCTTC. Combining the CDR3 with reference TRBV7-2 and TRBJ1-2 gives the whole variable domain GAGVSQSPSNKVTEKGKDVELRCDPISGHTALYWYRQSLGQGLEFLIYFQGNSAPDKSGLPSDRFSAERTGGSVSTLTIQRTQQEDSAVYLCASRPTVANYGYTFGSGTRLTVV.